These 7 T cell receptor beta chains were sequenced from one sample in a study of blood T cell repertoires in COVID-19. Measured with immunoSEQ multiplex PCR; TCRdb has only the in-frame clones, and not every one. The sample has 350,000 to 450,000 clones; around 83% are singletons. The source material was PBMCs or T cells enriched from blood (not recorded which). The receptors were sampled from a woman aged 45-65 years who had recovered from COVID-19.

The chain employs TRBV7-9 and TRBJ1-1; 7 bases map to TRBD1. Germline CDR1 and CDR2: SEHNR and FQNEAQ (reference sequence). This CDR3 is 14 amino acids long. V was pared by 5 bases and J by 5 bases, with 8 bases of the junction left unmatched. The CDR3 spells CASSPEGAATEAFF. CDR3 in DNA: TGTGCCAGCAGCCCTGAGGGGGCCGCGACTGAAGCTTTCTTT.

This chain links TRBV6-5 with TRBJ1-1, with TRBD1 as a possible D gene (5 bases). The CDR3 has 15 amino acids. Germline assignment: CDR1 MNHEY and CDR2 SVGAGI. Trimming took 5 bases from V and 7 from J, leaving 20 bases between them. The chain's CDR3 is CASSLRGGGMGEAFF. The CDR3 DNA sequence: TGTGCCAGCAGTCTACGGGGGGGTGGTATGGGTGAAGCTTTCTTT.

In this sample, this clone turned up once. This chain connects TRBV5-4 to TRBJ2-1, with TRBD1 identical over 9 bases. The V and J ends lost 5 bases and 1 base, in that order; junction bases with no gene match: 10. This CDR3 is built from 17 residues. Germline-derived CDR1 and CDR2 are SGHNT and YYREEE (reference sequence). The CDR3 DNA sequence: TGTGCCAGCAGTTATTACAGGGGGCTCGGGTCCTACAATGAGCAGTTCTTC. Translation gives CASSYYRGLGSYNEQFF.

This rearrangement joins TRBV11-2 to TRBJ2-1; tentative D call: TRBD2 (5 bases). The V gene's germline CDR1 is SGHAT and CDR2 FQNNGV. V was shortened by 0 bases and J by 7 bases, with 13 bases between the two germline ends. This CDR3 comprises 15 residues. The CDR3 loop is CASSLDLNGVNEQFF. The CDR3 DNA sequence: TGTGCCAGCAGCTTAGATCTGAACGGGGTTAATGAGCAGTTCTTC.

In its sample, this clone was seen a few times. The chain employs TRBV4-2 and TRBJ1-3; D unresolved. The CDR3 consists of 15 residues. CDR1 is LGHNA, CDR2 YNFKEQ, per germline. Trimming cost V 1 base and J 0 bases, with 7 bases left between them. CDR3 region: CASSQVAGSGNTIYF. In DNA, the CDR3 is TGTGCCAGCAGCCAAGTGGCAGGCTCTGGAAACACCATATATTTT.

This clone has a single count. V is TRBV14 and J is TRBJ2-1; 8 bases are a match to TRBD2. From germline, CDR1 is SGHDN and CDR2 FVKESK. The CDR3 sequence is 16 residues long. J gave up 6 bases and V 4 bases, and 11 bases lay outside the gene matches. CDR3 region: CASSPLRAGGLNEQFF. For the CDR3, the DNA is TGTGCCAGCAGCCCCCTTCGGGCGGGGGGTCTCAATGAGCAGTTCTTC.

The sample holds one count of this clone. This chain joins TRBV10-3 and TRBJ1-2; D not certain. V was cut by 2 bases and J by 3 bases, with 10 bases left in between. The germline gives CDR1 ENHRY, CDR2 SYGVKD. CDR3 length: 14 residues. The CDR3 sequence: CAISEVSADYGYTF. As DNA, the CDR3 is TGTGCCATCAGTGAGGTCAGTGCGGACTATGGCTACACCTTC.